This passage covers 5 T cell receptor beta chains from one sample sequenced in a study of cytomegalovirus exposure and HLA in healthy donors. The primer mix had 60 Vbeta and 13 Jbeta primers. The assay was immunoSEQ multiplex PCR, and TCRdb's table has in-frame clones only and misses some. The sample records about 120,000 clones, 9.5% being singletons. The material sequenced was PBMCs. The receptors here all came from a man aged 30 to 45 in good health and CMV-seronegative.

V and J are TRBV10-1 and TRBJ2-7; D might be TRBD1 (5 bases). The CDR3 is 16 amino acids. The germline V gene encodes CDR1 WNHNN and CDR2 SYGVQD (reference sequence). Trimming pared 3 bases from V and 3 bases from J, leaving 18 bases between. CDR3 region: CASSDRGPLGNYEQYF. In nucleotides, the CDR3 is TGCGCCAGCAGTGATAGGGGCCCCCTAGGGAACTACGAGCAGTACTTC.

For this clone: The junction departs from the called germline gene at one end, perhaps through a read error. This sequence joins TRBV6-5 and TRBJ2-7; 8 bases map to TRBD2. Germline CDR1 and CDR2: MNHEY and SVGAGI. The CDR3 loop spans 15 amino acids. CDR3 DNA: TGTGCCAGCAGTAACTCTCCAGCGGGGGCCTACGAGCAGTACTTC. It translates to CASSNSPAGAYEQYF.

Only a few counts were recorded for this clone. The J gene is TRBJ2-7, the V gene TRBV11-2; 9 positions match TRBD1. This CDR3 has 15 amino acids. Germline loops: CDR1 SGHAT, CDR2 FQNNGV. Trimming at V came to 6 bases and at J to 5 bases, leaving 11 bases not matched to a gene. Written as DNA, the CDR3 is TGTGCCAGCAGTACATGGGGGACAGGGTCTCACGAGCAGTACTTC. This encodes CASSTWGTGSHEQYF. Supplemented by reference TRBV11-2 and TRBJ2-7, the full variable domain reads EAGVAQSPRYKIIEKRQSVAFWCNPISGHATLYWYQQILGQGPKLLIQFQNNGVVDDSQLPKDRFSAERLKGVDSTLKIQPAKLEDSAVYLCASSTWGTGSHEQYFGPGTRLTVT.

In this sample, this clone turned up a few times. The chain has TRBV27 and TRBJ2-2; TRBD2 agrees at 10 bases. The CDR3 consists of 18 residues. J gave up 7 bases and V 5 bases, and 16 bases lay outside the gene matches. The germline CDR1 and CDR2 sequences are MNHEY and SMNVEV (reference sequence). The CDR3 DNA reads as TGTGCCAGCAGTGGACGGGGGCAGCGGGAGGGCCTACACGGGGAGCTGTTTTTT. This encodes CASSGRGQREGLHGELFF.

This chain uses TRBV6-6 with TRBJ2-7; 9 bases are a match to TRBD2. V was pared by 6 bases and J by 7 bases, with 1 base of the junction left unmatched. This CDR3 region has 11 residues. Germline V lookup: CDR1 MNHNY, CDR2 SVGAGI (reference sequence). DNA of the CDR3: TGTGCCAGCAGCCTAGCGGGAGAGCAGTACTTC. Translated, it gives CASSLAGEQYF.